Included here is one TCR beta chain sequence, with context. In the authors' workflow: It was from reference gene primer amplification that nucleated cell counts were estimated. Repertoires were generated with immunoSEQ multiplex PCR, while TCRdb's copy carries only in-frame clones and drops some. V and J calls and clone size are those listed in that table; D and trimming were worked out from the DNA. The sample consists of 200,000 to 250,000 clones, more than 75% of them appearing once. This sample was included in a study of blood T cell repertoires in COVID-19. Background on the study: The United States, Italy and Spain provided the acute and convalescent COVID-19 samples. Nucleic acid was either cDNA or gDNA, and it came from T cells, B-cell-depleted T cells, or PBMCs.

CDR3 length: 15 residues. Germline trimming cut 4 bases from V and 0 bases from J; bases unmatched to any gene: 3. CDR1 is WSHSY, CDR2 SAAADI, per germline. Sequencing was performed on peripheral blood. The receptor comes from a human donor in a cohort sampled during active COVID-19. The chain recombines TRBV10-2 with TRBJ2-3, with TRBD1 matching 8 bases. DNA of the CDR3: TGCGCCAGCAGTGGAGACAGGGGAAGCACAGATACGCAGTATTTT. Its translation is CASSGDRGSTDTQYF.